These T cell receptor beta chains were read from a single sample in a study of blood T cell repertoires in COVID-19. TCRdb keeps only in-frame clones here, not all; method: immunoSEQ multiplex PCR. The repertoire consists of approximately 220,000 clones, with about 86% occurring once and the leading ten covering approximately 1.3%. Sequenced material: PBMCs or T cells enriched from blood (not recorded which). Receptors were obtained from a woman aged 40 to 55 with acute COVID-19. Both conserved end residues are trimmed from each CDR3. Each record gives: J gene, V gene, clone size, CDR3 protein. Clone size, where shown, is once, few, many, or a class for clones that have expanded.

j_call: TRBJ1-6; v_call: TRBV28; clone_size: few; cdr3_aa: ASKRDPTGSPLH
j_call: TRBJ2-3; v_call: TRBV6-5; clone_size: NA; cdr3_aa: ASSSRGSTDTQY
j_call: TRBJ2-7; v_call: TRBV6-1; clone_size: NA; cdr3_aa: ASRPELAGLYEQY
j_call: TRBJ2-7; v_call: TRBV3-1/TRBV3-2; clone_size: NA; cdr3_aa: ASSQNRARTYEQY
j_call: TRBJ2-1; v_call: TRBV4-1; clone_size: NA; cdr3_aa: ASSLGTSGRYNEQF
j_call: TRBJ1-6; v_call: TRBV5-6; clone_size: NA; cdr3_aa: ASSLGLNNSPLH
j_call: TRBJ2-5; v_call: TRBV28; clone_size: NA; cdr3_aa: ANSGAGGGETQY
j_call: TRBJ2-7; v_call: TRBV11-3; clone_size: NA; cdr3_aa: ASSLTGGAEQY
j_call: TRBJ2-3; v_call: TRBV7-9; clone_size: NA; cdr3_aa: ASSLGPDSITDTQY
j_call: TRBJ2-3; v_call: TRBV19; clone_size: NA; cdr3_aa: ASSEGQGTPTDTQY
j_call: TRBJ2-3; v_call: TRBV28; clone_size: once; cdr3_aa: ASSFTGDGDTQY
j_call: TRBJ2-1; v_call: TRBV20-1; clone_size: NA; cdr3_aa: SASWDSFYNEQF
j_call: TRBJ2-3; v_call: TRBV2; clone_size: NA; cdr3_aa: ASLAGGPGDTQY
j_call: TRBJ1-6; v_call: TRBV4-3; clone_size: NA; cdr3_aa: ASSQRSGTGNSPLH
j_call: TRBJ1-2; v_call: TRBV4-2; clone_size: once; cdr3_aa: ASSRDRGRADYGYT
j_call: TRBJ1-2; v_call: TRBV7-9; clone_size: NA; cdr3_aa: ASSKAGTGNGYT
j_call: TRBJ2-1; v_call: TRBV7-3; clone_size: NA; cdr3_aa: ASSLGSGSYNEQF
j_call: TRBJ1-1; v_call: TRBV7-9; clone_size: NA; cdr3_aa: ASSPGTEAF
j_call: TRBJ1-2; v_call: TRBV28; clone_size: few; cdr3_aa: ASVAQGFGYT
j_call: TRBJ1-3; v_call: TRBV19; clone_size: NA; cdr3_aa: ASSVRPGGTIY
j_call: TRBJ2-1; v_call: TRBV27; clone_size: NA; cdr3_aa: ASSGGINEQF
j_call: TRBJ1-2; v_call: TRBV30; clone_size: once; cdr3_aa: AWRGTTYGYT
j_call: TRBJ1-5; v_call: TRBV6-5; clone_size: NA; cdr3_aa: ASSAQGEINQPQH
j_call: TRBJ2-2; v_call: TRBV25-1; clone_size: NA; cdr3_aa: ASSEWGGYGSGELF
j_call: TRBJ1-3; v_call: TRBV5-4; clone_size: NA; cdr3_aa: ASSFTADPNTIY
j_call: TRBJ2-2; v_call: TRBV4-1; clone_size: NA; cdr3_aa: ASSPNERFPGELF
j_call: TRBJ1-4; v_call: TRBV29-1; clone_size: once; cdr3_aa: SVGTGAGEKLF
j_call: TRBJ2-1; v_call: TRBV4-3; clone_size: NA; cdr3_aa: ASSQVAGNYNEQF
j_call: TRBJ2-2; v_call: TRBV6-2/TRBV6-3; clone_size: NA; cdr3_aa: ASSPRTGGPGELF
j_call: TRBJ1-4; v_call: TRBV7-8; clone_size: NA; cdr3_aa: ASSGLTGGDEKLF
j_call: TRBJ2-1; v_call: TRBV7-8; clone_size: NA; cdr3_aa: ASSSGALREQF
j_call: TRBJ1-2; v_call: TRBV7-3; clone_size: NA; cdr3_aa: ASSLSQGAEGGYT
j_call: TRBJ2-7; v_call: TRBV3-1/TRBV3-2; clone_size: NA; cdr3_aa: ASSPGQGVD
j_call: TRBJ2-5; v_call: TRBV7-9; clone_size: once; cdr3_aa: ASSGHREGKIWETQY
j_call: TRBJ1-5; v_call: TRBV10-3; clone_size: NA; cdr3_aa: AISESVRGGNQPQH
j_call: TRBJ1-5; v_call: TRBV6-5; clone_size: NA; cdr3_aa: ASSDSYNQPQH
j_call: TRBJ2-3; v_call: TRBV6-2/TRBV6-3; clone_size: once; cdr3_aa: ASSYEGSWVDTQY
j_call: TRBJ2-1; v_call: TRBV4-1; clone_size: NA; cdr3_aa: ASSQGGTGLGNEQF
j_call: TRBJ1-2; v_call: TRBV29-1; clone_size: NA; cdr3_aa: SARDRGQGYT
j_call: TRBJ2-7; v_call: TRBV4-1; clone_size: NA; cdr3_aa: ASSQEGGGRPYEQY
j_call: TRBJ1-5; v_call: TRBV10-3; clone_size: NA; cdr3_aa: AISESTDSNQPQH
j_call: TRBJ2-3; v_call: TRBV3-1/TRBV3-2; clone_size: NA; cdr3_aa: ASSLRDTQY
j_call: TRBJ2-7; v_call: TRBV7-2; clone_size: NA; cdr3_aa: ASSLNPYRTSYEQY
j_call: TRBJ2-7; v_call: TRBV10-2; clone_size: few; cdr3_aa: ASSPGTGSYEQY
j_call: TRBJ1-1; v_call: TRBV11-2; clone_size: NA; cdr3_aa: ASSLPRQNTEAF
j_call: TRBJ1-2; v_call: TRBV6-2/TRBV6-3; clone_size: NA; cdr3_aa: ASSQTDAGGYT
j_call: TRBJ1-4; v_call: TRBV5-5; clone_size: NA; cdr3_aa: ASSWYNEKLF
j_call: TRBJ1-1; v_call: TRBV27; clone_size: NA; cdr3_aa: ASSPQTGGTEAF
j_call: TRBJ1-1; v_call: TRBV7-9; clone_size: NA; cdr3_aa: ASSPSPGGNTEAF
j_call: TRBJ1-3; v_call: TRBV2; clone_size: NA; cdr3_aa: ASSEGGDSGNTIY
j_call: TRBJ2-1; v_call: TRBV6-6; clone_size: NA; cdr3_aa: ASSYSGGGI
j_call: TRBJ1-1; v_call: TRBV27; clone_size: NA; cdr3_aa: ASSLSADTYTEAF
j_call: TRBJ2-1; v_call: TRBV7-6; clone_size: NA; cdr3_aa: ASTELVAGGQNEQF